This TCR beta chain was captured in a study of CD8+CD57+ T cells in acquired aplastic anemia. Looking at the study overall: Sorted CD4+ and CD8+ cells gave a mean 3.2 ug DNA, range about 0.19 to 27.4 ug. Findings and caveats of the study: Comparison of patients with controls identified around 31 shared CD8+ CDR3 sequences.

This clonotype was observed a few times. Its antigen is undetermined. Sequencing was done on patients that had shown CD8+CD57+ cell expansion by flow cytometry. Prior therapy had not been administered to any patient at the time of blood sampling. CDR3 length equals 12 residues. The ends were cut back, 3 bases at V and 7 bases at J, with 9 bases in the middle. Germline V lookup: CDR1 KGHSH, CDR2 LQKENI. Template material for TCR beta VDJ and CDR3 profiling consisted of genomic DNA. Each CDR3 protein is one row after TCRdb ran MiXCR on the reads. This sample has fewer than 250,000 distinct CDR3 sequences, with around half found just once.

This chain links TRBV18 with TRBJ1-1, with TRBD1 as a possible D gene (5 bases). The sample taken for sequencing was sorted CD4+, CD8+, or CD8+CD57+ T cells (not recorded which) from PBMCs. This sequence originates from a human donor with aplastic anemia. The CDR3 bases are TGTGCCAGCTCACCCCCTGACAGTGAAGCTTTCTTT. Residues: CASSPPDSEAFF.